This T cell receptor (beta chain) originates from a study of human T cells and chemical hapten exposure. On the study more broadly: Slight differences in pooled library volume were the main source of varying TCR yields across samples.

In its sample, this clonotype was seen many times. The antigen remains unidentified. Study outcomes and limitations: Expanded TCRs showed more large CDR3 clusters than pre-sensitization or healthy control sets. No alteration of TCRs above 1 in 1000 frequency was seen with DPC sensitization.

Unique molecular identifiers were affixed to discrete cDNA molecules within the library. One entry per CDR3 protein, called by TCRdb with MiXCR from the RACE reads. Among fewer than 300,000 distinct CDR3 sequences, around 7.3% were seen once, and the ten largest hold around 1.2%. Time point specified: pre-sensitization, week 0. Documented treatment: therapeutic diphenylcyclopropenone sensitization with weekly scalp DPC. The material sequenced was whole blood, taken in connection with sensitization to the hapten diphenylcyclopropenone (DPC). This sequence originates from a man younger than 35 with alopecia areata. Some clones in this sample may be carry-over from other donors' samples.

DNA for the CDR3: TGTGCCAGCAGTCGGGGTTCTGAGCAGTTCTTC. Translating gives CASSRGSEQFF. The chain is built from TRBV12-3 or TRBV12-4 and TRBJ2-1; a weak D match, TRBD2 (5 bases). There are 11 residues in the CDR3. Trimming took off 5 bases at V and 9 bases at J, with 8 bases between the two ends.